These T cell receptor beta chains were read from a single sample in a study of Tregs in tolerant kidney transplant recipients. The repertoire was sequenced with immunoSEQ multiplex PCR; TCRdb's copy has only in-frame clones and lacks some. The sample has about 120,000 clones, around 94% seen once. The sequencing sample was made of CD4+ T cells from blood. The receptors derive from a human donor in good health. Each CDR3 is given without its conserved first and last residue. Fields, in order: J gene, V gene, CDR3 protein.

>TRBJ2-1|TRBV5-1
ASSWLTVGNEQF
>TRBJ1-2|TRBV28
ASSFPQGGIYGYT
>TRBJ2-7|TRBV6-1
ASSRQQGVYEQY
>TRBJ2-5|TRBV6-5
ASSLGKTVQETQY
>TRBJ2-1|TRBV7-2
ASSLVGEQF
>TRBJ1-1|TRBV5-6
ASSFGGEAF
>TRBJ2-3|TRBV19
ASSQDRTDTQY
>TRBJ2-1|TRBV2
ASTVAGRARVGNEQF
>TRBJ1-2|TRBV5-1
ASSGDGKVYGYT
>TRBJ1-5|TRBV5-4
ASSLGIRGQPQH
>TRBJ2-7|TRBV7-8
ASSLWRLEQY
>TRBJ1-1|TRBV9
ASSVAGGTKTEAF
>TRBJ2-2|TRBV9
ASSVTGNAGELF
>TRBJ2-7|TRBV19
ASGFRGYEQY
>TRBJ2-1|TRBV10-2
ASSERGLLFISVYNEQF
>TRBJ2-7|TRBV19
ASKESGTGSYEQY
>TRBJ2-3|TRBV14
ASSITIWADTQY
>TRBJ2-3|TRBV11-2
ASSLIGGSPDTQY
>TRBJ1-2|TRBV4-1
ASSQGGAIGYGYT
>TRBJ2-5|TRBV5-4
ASSLGAGGGETQY
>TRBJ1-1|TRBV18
ASSPGGGSTEAF
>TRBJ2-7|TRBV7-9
ASSLDWAGGNDEQY
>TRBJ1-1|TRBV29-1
SVPKENTEAF
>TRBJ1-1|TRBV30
AWIPSTHKNTEAF
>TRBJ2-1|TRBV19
ASSTPGGRAYEQF
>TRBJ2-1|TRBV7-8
ASSLRGGQYNEQF